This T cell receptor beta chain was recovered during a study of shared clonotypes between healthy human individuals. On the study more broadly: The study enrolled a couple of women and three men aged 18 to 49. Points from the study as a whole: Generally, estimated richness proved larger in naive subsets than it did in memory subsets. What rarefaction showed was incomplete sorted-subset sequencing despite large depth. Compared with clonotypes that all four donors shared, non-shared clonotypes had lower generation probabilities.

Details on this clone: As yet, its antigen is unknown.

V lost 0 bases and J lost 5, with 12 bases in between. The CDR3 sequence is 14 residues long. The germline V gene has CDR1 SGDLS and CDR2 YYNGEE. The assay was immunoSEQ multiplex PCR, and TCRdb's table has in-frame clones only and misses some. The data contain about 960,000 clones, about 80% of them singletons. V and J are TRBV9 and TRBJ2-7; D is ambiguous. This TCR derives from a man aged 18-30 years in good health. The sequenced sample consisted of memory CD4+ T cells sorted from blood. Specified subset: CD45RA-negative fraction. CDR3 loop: CASSVATFEDEQYF. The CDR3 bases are TGTGCCAGCAGCGTAGCTACCTTCGAGGACGAGCAGTACTTC.